This T cell receptor beta chain was sequenced for a study of identical twins. Study-wide results and limits: Findings depended on cross-sectional statistics rather than tracking the same donors. The authors noted that invariant MAIT and iNKT cells could partly confound zero-insertion analyses.

With 4 bases clipped from V and 6 bases from J, the junction kept 11 bases outside the gene matches. CDR3 size: 16 residues. One entry per CDR3 protein, called by TCRdb with MiXCR from the 5' RACE reads. The sample holds some 900,000 distinct CDR3 sequences, around 12% seen once. This clonotype was counted only a few times. What it binds is not known. In addition, the sample was reused for a study of yellow fever vaccine responses in identical twins.

The clonotype originates from a woman aged 18-29 years in good health. This chain uses TRBV12-3 or TRBV12-4 with TRBJ2-4, with 8 bases lining up with TRBD2. The specimen was PBMCs. CDR3 protein: CASSSTTGTRTNIQYF. DNA of the CDR3: TGTGCCAGCAGTTCAACAACCGGGACTAGAACAAACATTCAGTACTTC.